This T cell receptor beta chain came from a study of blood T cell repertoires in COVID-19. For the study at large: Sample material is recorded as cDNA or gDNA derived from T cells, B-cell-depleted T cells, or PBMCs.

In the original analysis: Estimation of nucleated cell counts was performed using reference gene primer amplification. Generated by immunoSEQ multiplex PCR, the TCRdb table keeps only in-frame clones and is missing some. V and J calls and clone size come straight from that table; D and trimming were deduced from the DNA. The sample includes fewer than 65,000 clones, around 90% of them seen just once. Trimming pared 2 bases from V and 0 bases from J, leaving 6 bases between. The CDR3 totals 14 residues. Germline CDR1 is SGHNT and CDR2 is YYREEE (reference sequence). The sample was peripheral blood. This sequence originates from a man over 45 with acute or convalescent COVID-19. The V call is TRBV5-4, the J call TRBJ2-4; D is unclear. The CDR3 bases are TGTGCCAGCAGCTTCTCCCTAGCCAAAAACATTCAGTACTTC. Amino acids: CASSFSLAKNIQYF.